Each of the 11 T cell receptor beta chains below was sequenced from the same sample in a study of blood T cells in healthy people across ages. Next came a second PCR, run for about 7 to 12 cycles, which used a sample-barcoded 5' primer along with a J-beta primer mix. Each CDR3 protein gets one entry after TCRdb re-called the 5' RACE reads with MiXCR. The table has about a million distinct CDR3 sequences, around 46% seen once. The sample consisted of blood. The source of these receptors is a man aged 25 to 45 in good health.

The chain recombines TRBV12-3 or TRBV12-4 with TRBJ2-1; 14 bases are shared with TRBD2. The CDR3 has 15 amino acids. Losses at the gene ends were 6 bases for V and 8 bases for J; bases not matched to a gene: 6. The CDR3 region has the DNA TGTGCCAGCAGATTGACTAGCGGGGGGGCCGATGAGCAGTTCTTC. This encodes CASRLTSGGADEQFF.

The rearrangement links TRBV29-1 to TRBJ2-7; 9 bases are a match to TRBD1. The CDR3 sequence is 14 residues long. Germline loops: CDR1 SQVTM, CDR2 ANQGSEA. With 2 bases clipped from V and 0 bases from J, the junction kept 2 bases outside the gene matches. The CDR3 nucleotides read TGCAGCGTTGAAACAGGGGGCTACTCCTACGAGCAGTACTTC. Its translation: CSVETGGYSYEQYF.

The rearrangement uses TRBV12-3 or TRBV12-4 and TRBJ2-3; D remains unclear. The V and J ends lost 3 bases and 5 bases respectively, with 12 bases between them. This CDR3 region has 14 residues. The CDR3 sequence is CASSFASRGDTQYF. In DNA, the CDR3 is TGTGCCAGCAGTTTTGCGAGCCGAGGAGATACGCAGTATTTT.

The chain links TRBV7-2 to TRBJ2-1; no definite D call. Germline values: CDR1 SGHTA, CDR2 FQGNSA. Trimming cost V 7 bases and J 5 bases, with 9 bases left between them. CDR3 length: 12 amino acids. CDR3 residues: CASTEIDNEQFF. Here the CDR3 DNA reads TGTGCCAGCACAGAAATCGACAATGAGCAGTTCTTC.

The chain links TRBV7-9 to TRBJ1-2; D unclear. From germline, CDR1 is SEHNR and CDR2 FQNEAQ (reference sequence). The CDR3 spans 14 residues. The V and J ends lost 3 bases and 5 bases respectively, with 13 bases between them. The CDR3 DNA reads TGTGCCAGCAGCTTCGTTGGCAGAGGGTATGGCTACACCTTC. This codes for CASSFVGRGYGYTF.

The CDR3 region has the DNA TGTGCCAGCAGCAAAGAACAGACCAATCAGCCCCAGCATTTT. This codes for CASSKEQTNQPQHF. The V call is TRBV21-1, the J call TRBJ1-5. TRBV21-1 is assigned pseudogene status. CDR3 length: 14 residues.

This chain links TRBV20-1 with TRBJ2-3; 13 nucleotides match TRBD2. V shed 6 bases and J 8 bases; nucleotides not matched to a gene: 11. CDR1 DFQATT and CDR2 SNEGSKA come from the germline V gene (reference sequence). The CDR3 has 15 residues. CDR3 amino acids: CSARTSGRPLGTQYF. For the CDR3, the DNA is TGCAGTGCACGGACTAGCGGGAGACCTCTCGGTACGCAGTATTTT.

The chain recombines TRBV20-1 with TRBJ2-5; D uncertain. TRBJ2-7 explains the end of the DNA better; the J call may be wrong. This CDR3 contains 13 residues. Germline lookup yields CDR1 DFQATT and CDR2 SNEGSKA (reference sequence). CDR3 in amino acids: CSARVGQIHEQYF. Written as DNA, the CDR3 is TGCAGTGCTAGGGTGGGTCAGATCCACGAGCAGTACTTC.

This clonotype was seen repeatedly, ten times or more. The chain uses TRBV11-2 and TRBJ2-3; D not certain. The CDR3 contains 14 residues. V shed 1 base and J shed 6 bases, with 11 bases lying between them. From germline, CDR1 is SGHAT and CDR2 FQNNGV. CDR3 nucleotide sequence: TGTGCCAGCAGCTTAGCCGCGGAAGCGGATACGCAGTATTTT. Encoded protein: CASSLAAEADTQYF. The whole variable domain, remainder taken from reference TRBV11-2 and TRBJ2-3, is EAGVAQSPRYKIIEKRQSVAFWCNPISGHATLYWYQQILGQGPKLLIQFQNNGVVDDSQLPKDRFSAERLKGVDSTLKIQPAKLEDSAVYLCASSLAAEADTQYFGPGTRLTVL.

The CDR3 sequence: CASSGAQGLQETQYF. CDR3 bases: TGTGCCAGCAGCGGAGCGCAGGGGCTTCAAGAGACCCAGTACTTC. The chain recombines TRBV28 with TRBJ2-5; a weak D match, TRBD1 (6 bases). CDR3 size: 15 residues. Trimming took 6 bases from V and 2 from J, leaving 16 bases between them. Per germline, CDR1 MDHEN and CDR2 SYDVKM.

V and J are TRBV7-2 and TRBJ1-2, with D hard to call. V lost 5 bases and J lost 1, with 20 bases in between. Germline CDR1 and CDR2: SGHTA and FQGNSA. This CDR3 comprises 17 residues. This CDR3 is CASSPSGSLNNNYGYTF. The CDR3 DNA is TGTGCCAGCAGCCCAAGCGGCAGCCTGAACAATAACTATGGCTACACCTTC.